This T cell receptor beta chain was identified during a study of blood T cell repertoires in COVID-19. The wider study: Spain, Italy and the United States supplied samples that represented acute and convalescent COVID-19.

V gave up 2 bases and J gave up 0 bases, with 8 bases separating them. The length of the CDR3 is 14 residues. Germline V lookup: CDR1 SGHRS, CDR2 YFSETQ. In the study's own analysis: Amplification of reference gene primers was used by the study to estimate nucleated cell counts. The protocol was immunoSEQ multiplex PCR, while the TCRdb copy is restricted to in-frame clones and leaves out a portion. V, J and clone size reflect that table, while D and trimming were determined from the DNA. The data show 150,000 to 200,000 clones, roughly four fifths seen once. The sequence was obtained from a man in his 70s who had recovered from COVID-19. The chain uses TRBV5-1 and TRBJ1-1; TRBD1 is a possible D gene (6 bases). The source material was peripheral blood. The CDR3 DNA is TGCGCCAGCAGCTTAGGGGGTTTGAACACTGAAGCTTTCTTT. Translation gives CASSLGGLNTEAFF.